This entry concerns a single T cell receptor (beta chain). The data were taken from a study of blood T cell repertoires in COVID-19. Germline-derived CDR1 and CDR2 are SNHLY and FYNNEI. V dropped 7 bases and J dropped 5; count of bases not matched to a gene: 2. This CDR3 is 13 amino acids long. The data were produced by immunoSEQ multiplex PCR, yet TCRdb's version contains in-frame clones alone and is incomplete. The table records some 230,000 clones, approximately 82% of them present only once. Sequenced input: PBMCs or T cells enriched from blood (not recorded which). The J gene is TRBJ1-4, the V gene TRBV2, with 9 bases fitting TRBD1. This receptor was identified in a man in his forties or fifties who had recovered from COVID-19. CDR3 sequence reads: CASNGQGNEKLFF. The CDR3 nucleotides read TGTGCCAGCAACGGACAGGGGAATGAAAAACTGTTTTTT.